This T cell receptor beta chain is from a study of T cells expressing NK-cell markers. Study conclusions and caveats: Among CD8+ T cells from about six donors, dominant NKG2C+ clonotypes accounted for about 1.0-7.0%. There remained a lack of clarity about HCMV specificity of expanded NKG2C+ T cell clones.

About this clonotype: Antigen specificity is unknown.

The CDR3 loop spans 14 amino acids. CDR1 and CDR2 from the germline V gene are SGHRS and YFSETQ. cDNA encoding TCR beta was synthesized via 5'RACE template switching incorporating UMIs. No DNA is given; TCRdb re-called the 5' RACE reads and lists each CDR3 protein once. This sample's table has approximately 440,000 distinct CDR3 sequences. The chain employs TRBV5-1 and TRBJ2-3; checking the TCRdb D call of TRBD2 is not possible without DNA. The sample consisted of blood T cells: a sorted CD56 or NKG2C T cell subset, CD4+ or CD8+ T cells, or bulk PBMC T cells (not recorded which). The sequence was obtained from a woman between 50 and 59 years old in good health. CDR3 loop: CASSLAGDGYTQYF.